The entry below gives a single TCR beta chain sequence along with its context. No antigen is known for it. No base quality information exists; no much larger clone differs at one position. Reading the label with the study, this specimen's treatment or condition is: roughly 19 received Ad26.COV2.S at low or high dose, single or two shots; 5 received placebo; per-sample allocation not given. For vaccine and placebo recipients, the sequenced repertoires came from samples collected on day 63 after the first injection. In Cohort 1b, around 25 adults aged 18-55 years were enrolled at a single site in Boston, USA, between 29 July and 7 August 2020. Ad26.COV2.S was a replication-incompetent adenovirus type 26 vector expressing a prefusion-stabilized SARS-CoV-2 spike protein from the original Wuhan strain. TCRbeta CDR3 regions were sequenced with the immunoSEQ Assay. After extraction, genomic DNA underwent amplification by bias-controlled multiplex PCR, followed by high-throughput sequencing. The study's processing was this. To quantify the absolute abundance of every unique TCRbeta CDR3 region, sequences were collapsed and filtered. Usable DNA was measured by amplifying reference genes present in all nucleated cells, and TCRbeta template counts were normalized to that usable DNA to estimate T cell fraction. Repertoire TCRs were annotated as SARS-CoV-2-specific when V gene, CDR3 amino acid sequence and J gene were exactly matched to a known reactive TCR set. The reference SARS-CoV-2 TCR set was obtained from MIRA and was filtered for enrichment in COVID-19-positive ImmuneCODE repertoires, whereby public or cross-reactive TCRs were removed. Based on the MIRA antigens, annotated TCRs were further analysed at the level of specific ORF or position within ORF. Breadth was defined as the number of annotated unique rearrangements divided by the total number of unique productive rearrangements, and depth was defined as the summed frequency of the annotated unique rearrangements. TCR breadth was compared between groups using two-sided Wilcoxon rank-sum tests. As stored in TCRdb, this immuneACCESS dataset retains in-frame rearrangements with V and J assigned. A fraction of the clones does not appear; measured against another copy, unresolved V genes explain less than half of the discrepancy, and the remainder lacks a known reason. The DNA was the basis for D and trimming; V, J and clone size are from that table. For this sample there are about 500,000 clones; 80% to 90% appear just once. About 1.5% of the sample is in the top ten clones.

V sheds 5 bases and J sheds 11 bases, leaving 18 bases between their ends. The CDR3 contains 13 residues, cysteine and phenylalanine counted. The read is trimmed to its CDR3 DNA, 39 bases read in frame from base 1. Looking up the germline V gene yields CDR1 SGHVS and CDR2 FQNEAQ. The data were obtained in a study of Ad26.COV2.S vaccination and SARS-CoV-2 variants (dated by TCRdb to the early 2020s). Turning to the overall study: Vaccine-arm donors came from COV1001, a multicentre, randomized, double-blind, placebo-controlled phase I-IIa trial of Ad26.COV2.S in healthy adults. Dosing of Ad26.COV2.S was intramuscular, at either 5x10^10 or 1x10^11 viral particles, delivered as one shot or as two shots spaced 56 days apart. TCRbeta repertoire sequencing was used to assess the specificity and breadth of SARS-CoV-2-reactive T cell receptors after Ad26.COV2.S vaccination. The TCR-sequenced set comprised approximately 30 samples: approximately 20 Ad26.COV2.S vaccine recipients, 5 placebo recipients and 8 SARS-CoV-2 convalescent individuals. Participants in the trial were split at random into five groups of five each, receiving low-dose or high-dose Ad26.COV2.S once or twice, or else placebo on both occasions. Investigators did not know the trial group allocation while performing experiments and assessing outcomes.

The study at large found these results: Vaccine and placebo recipients had comparable non-spike TCR breadth, which fits with the vaccine containing only spike. The study was not powered to compare responses between vaccine doses or regimens. Compared with placebo recipients, Ad26.COV2.S recipients showed higher spike-specific TCR breadth (P = 0.0014). According to the authors, total T cell responses may have been underestimated by the TCR breadth and depth analyses. After vaccination, substantial breadth of spike-specific CD8+ and CD4+ T cell responses was reported.

The TCR originated in a person between 18 and 65 years old who received the Ad26.COV2.S COVID-19 vaccine or a placebo. Sequences were derived from peripheral blood, sampled in a trial of Ad26.COV2.S vaccine versus placebo. This chain is built from TRBV7-8 and TRBJ1-1; perhaps TRBD1 is the D gene, with 5 bases matching. The CDR3 corresponds to CASSPRTGGVAFF. The DNA sequence is TGTGCCAGCAGCCCTAGGACGGGAGGGGTGGCTTTCTTT.